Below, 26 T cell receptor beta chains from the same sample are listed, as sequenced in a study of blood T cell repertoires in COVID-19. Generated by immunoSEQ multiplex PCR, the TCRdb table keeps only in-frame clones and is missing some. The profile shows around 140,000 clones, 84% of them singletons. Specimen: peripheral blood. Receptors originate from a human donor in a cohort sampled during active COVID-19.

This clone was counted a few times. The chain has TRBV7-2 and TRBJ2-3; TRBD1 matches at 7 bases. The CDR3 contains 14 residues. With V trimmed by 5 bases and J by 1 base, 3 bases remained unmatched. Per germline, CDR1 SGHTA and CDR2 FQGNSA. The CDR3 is CASSRGQRTDTQYF. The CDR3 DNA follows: TGTGCCAGCAGCCGGGGACAGCGCACAGATACGCAGTATTTT. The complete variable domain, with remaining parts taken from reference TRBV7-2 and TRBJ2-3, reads GAGVSQSPSNKVTEKGKDVELRCDPISGHTALYWYRQSLGQGLEFLIYFQGNSAPDKSGLPSDRFSAERTGGSVSTLTIQRTQQEDSAVYLCASSRGQRTDTQYFGPGTRLTVL.

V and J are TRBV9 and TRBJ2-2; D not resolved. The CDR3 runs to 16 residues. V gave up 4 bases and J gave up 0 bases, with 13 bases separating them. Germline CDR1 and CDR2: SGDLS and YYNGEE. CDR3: CASSLHRSANTGELFF. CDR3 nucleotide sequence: TGTGCCAGCAGCCTACATAGAAGCGCGAACACCGGGGAGCTGTTTTTT.

The CDR3 sequence: CASSVGTPSSGNTIYF. The DNA of the CDR3 is TGTGCCAGCAGCGTTGGGACTCCGAGCTCTGGAAACACCATATATTTT. This rearrangement joins TRBV6-2 or TRBV6-3 to TRBJ1-3; D perhaps matches TRBD1 (5 bases). Germline loops: CDR1 MNHEY, CDR2 SVGEGT. This CDR3 has 16 amino acids. V shed 6 bases and J shed 0 bases, with 15 bases lying between them.

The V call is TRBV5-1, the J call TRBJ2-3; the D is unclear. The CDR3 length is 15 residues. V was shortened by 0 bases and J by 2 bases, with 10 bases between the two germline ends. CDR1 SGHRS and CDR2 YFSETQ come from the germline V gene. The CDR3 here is CASSLVLANTDTQYF. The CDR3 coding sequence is TGCGCCAGCAGCTTGGTTCTGGCCAACACAGATACGCAGTATTTT.

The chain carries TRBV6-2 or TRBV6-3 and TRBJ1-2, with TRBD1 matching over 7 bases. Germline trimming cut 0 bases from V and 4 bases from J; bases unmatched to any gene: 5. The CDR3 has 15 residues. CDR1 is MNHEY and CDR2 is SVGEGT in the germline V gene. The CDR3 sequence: CASSYSLRQGYGYTF. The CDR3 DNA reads TGTGCCAGCAGTTACTCCCTAAGACAGGGCTATGGCTACACCTTC.

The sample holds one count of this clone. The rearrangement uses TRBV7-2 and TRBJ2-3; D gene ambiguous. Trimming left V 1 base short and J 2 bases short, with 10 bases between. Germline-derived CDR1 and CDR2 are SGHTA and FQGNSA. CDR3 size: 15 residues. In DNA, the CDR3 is TGTGCCAGCAGCTTAGTTGGCAGGCACACAGATACGCAGTATTTT. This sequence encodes CASSLVGRHTDTQYF.

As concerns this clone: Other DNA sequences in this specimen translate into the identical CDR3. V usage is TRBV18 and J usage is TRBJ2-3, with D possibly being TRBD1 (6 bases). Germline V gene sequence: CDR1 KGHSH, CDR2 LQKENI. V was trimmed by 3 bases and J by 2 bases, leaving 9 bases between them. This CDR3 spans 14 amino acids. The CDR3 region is CASSPQGHTDTQYF. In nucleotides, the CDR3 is TGTGCCAGCTCACCCCAGGGACACACAGATACGCAGTATTTT. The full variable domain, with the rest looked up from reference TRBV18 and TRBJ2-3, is NAGVMQNPRHLVRRRGQEARLRCSPMKGHSHVYWYRQLPEEGLKFMVYLQKENIIDESGMPKERFSAEFPKEGPSILRIQQVVRGDSAAYFCASSPQGHTDTQYFGPGTRLTVL.

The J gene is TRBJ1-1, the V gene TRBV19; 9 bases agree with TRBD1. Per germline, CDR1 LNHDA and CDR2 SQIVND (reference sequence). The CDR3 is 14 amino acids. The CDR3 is CASGGTGKNTEAFF. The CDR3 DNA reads TGTGCGAGTGGAGGGACAGGGAAGAACACTGAAGCTTTCTTT.

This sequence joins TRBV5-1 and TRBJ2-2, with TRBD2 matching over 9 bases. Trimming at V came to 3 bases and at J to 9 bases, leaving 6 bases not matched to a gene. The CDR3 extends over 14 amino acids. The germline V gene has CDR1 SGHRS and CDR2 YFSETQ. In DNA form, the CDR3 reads TGCGCCAGCAGCTCGGGACTAGCCGGTAGGGAGCTGTTTTTT. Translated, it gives CASSSGLAGRELFF.

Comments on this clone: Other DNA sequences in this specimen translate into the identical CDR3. In nucleotides, the CDR3 is TGTGCCAGCAGTTCGGGAGGGAATAATTCACCCCTCCACTTT. This codes for CASSSGGNNSPLHF. J is TRBJ1-6 and V is TRBV28; D gene uncertain. This CDR3 has 14 amino acids. Trimming took off 4 bases at V and 5 bases at J, with 9 bases between the two ends. The germline gives CDR1 MDHEN, CDR2 SYDVKM.

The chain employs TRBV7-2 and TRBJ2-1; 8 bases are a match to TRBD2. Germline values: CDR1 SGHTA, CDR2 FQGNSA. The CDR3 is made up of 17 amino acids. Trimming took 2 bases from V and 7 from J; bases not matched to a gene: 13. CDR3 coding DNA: TGTGCCAGCAGCTTAATGAATAGCGGGGCTAGTTCGAATGAGCAGTTCTTC. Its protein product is CASSLMNSGASSNEQFF.

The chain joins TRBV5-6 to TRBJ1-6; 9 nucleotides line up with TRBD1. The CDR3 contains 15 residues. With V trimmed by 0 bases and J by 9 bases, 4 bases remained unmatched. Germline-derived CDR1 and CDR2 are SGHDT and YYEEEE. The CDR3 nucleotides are TGTGCCAGCAGCTTGGGGACAGGGGCAGCTTCACCCCTCCACTTT. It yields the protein CASSLGTGAASPLHF. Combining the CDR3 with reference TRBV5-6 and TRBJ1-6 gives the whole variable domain DAGVTQSPTHLIKTRGQQVTLRCSPKSGHDTVSWYQQALGQGPQFIFQYYEEEERQRGNFPDRFSGHQFPNYSSELNVNALLLGDSALYLCASSLGTGAASPLHFGNGTRLTVT.

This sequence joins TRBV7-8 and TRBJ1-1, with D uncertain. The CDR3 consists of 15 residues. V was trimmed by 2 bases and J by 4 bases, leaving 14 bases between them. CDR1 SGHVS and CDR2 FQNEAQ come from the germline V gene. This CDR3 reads CASSLLREAGTEAFF. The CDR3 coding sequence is TGTGCCAGCAGCTTACTGCGAGAAGCGGGCACTGAAGCTTTCTTT.

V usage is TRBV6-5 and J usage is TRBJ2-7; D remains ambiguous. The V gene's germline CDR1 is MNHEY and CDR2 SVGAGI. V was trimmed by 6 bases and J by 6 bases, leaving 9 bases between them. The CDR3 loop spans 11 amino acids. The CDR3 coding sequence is TGTGCCAGCAGCGTTATGGCCGAGCAGTACTTC. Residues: CASSVMAEQYF.

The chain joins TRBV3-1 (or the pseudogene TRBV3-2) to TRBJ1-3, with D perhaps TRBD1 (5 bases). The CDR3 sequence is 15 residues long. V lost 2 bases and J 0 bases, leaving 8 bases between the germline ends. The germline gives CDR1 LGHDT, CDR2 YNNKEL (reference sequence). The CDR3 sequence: CASSQRQHSGNTIYF. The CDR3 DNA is TGTGCCAGCAGCCAAAGACAGCACTCTGGAAACACCATATATTTT.

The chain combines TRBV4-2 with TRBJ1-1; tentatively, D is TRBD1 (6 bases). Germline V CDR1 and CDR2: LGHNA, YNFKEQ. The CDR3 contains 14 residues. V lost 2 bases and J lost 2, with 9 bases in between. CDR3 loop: CASSQRTANTEAFF. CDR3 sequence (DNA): TGTGCCAGCAGCCAACGGACAGCTAACACTGAAGCTTTCTTT.

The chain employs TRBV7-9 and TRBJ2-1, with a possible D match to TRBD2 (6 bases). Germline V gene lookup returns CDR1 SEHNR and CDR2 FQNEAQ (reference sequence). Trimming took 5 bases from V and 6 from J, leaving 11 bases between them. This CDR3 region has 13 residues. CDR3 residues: CASSPGLLNEQFF. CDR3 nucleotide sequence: TGTGCCAGCAGCCCGGGACTCCTCAATGAGCAGTTCTTC.

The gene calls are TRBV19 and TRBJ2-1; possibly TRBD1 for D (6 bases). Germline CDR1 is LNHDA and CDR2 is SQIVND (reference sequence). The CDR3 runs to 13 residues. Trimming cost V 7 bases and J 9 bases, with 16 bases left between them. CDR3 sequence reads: CASTRTARFEQFF. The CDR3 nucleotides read TGTGCCAGTACCAGGACAGCCCGGTTTGAGCAGTTCTTC.

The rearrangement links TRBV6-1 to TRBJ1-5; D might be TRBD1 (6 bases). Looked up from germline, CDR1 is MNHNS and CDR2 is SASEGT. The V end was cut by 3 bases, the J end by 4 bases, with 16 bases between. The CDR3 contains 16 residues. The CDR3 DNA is TGTGCCAGCAGTGATTACCAACAGGGTTGGAATCAGCCCCAGCATTTT. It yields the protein CASSDYQQGWNQPQHF.

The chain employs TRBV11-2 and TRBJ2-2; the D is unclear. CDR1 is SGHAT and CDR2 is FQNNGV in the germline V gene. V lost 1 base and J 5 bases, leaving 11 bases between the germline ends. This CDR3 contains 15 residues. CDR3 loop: CASSLVGRKTGELFF. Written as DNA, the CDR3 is TGTGCCAGCAGCTTAGTAGGCAGGAAGACCGGGGAGCTGTTTTTT.

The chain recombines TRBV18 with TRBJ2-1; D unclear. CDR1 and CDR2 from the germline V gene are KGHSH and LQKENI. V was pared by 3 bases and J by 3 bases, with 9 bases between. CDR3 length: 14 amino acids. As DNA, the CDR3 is TGTGCCAGCTCACCGTGGTATAGCTACAATGAGCAGTTCTTC. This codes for CASSPWYSYNEQFF.

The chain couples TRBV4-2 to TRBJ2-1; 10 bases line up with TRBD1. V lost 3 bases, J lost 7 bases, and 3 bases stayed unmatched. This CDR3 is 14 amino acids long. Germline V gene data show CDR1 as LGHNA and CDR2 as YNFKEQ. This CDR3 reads CASSHPGQGNEQFF. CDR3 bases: TGTGCCAGCAGCCACCCGGGACAGGGGAATGAGCAGTTCTTC.

CDR3 DNA: TGTGCCAGCAGCCCGGGGGACAGACGAAGCACAGATACGCAGTATTTT. Protein sequence: CASSPGDRRSTDTQYF. V gene TRBV5-8 combines with J gene TRBJ2-3; D may be TRBD1 (7 bases). Germline V lookup: CDR1 SGHTS, CDR2 YDEGEE. The CDR3 runs to 16 residues. V lost 4 bases and J lost 0, with 15 bases in between.

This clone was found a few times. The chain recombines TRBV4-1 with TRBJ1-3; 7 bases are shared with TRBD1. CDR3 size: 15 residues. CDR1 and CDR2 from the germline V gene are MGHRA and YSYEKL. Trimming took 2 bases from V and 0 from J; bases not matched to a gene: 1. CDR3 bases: TGCGCCAGCAGCCAAAACAGGGGCTCTGGAAACACCATATATTTT. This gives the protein CASSQNRGSGNTIYF.

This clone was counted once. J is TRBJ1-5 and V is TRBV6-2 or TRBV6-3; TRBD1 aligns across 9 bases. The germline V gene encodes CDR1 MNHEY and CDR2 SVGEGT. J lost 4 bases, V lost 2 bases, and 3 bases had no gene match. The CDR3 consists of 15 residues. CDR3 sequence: CASSYPGTGNQPQHF. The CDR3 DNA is TGTGCCAGCAGTTACCCTGGGACAGGGAATCAGCCCCAGCATTTT.

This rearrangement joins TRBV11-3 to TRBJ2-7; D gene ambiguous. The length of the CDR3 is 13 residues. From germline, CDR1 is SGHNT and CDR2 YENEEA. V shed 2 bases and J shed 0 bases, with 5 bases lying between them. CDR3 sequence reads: CASSLYSSYEQYF. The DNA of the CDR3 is TGTGCCAGCAGCTTATACTCCTCCTACGAGCAGTACTTC.